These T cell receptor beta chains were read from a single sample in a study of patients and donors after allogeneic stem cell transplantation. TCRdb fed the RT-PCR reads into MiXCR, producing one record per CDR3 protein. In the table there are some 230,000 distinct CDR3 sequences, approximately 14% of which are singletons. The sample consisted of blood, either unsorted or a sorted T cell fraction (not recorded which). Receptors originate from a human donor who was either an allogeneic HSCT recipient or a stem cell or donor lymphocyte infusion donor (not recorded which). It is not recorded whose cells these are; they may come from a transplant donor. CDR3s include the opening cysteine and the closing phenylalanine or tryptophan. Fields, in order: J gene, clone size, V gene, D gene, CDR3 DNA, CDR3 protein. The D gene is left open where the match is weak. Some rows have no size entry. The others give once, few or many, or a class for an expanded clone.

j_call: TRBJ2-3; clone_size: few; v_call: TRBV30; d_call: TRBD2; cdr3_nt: TGTGCCTGGAGCGATAGCGGGAGGCCCAGAGATACGCAGTATTTT; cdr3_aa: CAWSDSGRPRDTQYF
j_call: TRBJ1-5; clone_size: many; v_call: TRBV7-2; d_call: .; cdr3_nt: TGTGCCAGCAGCTCCCGGGGGGGACCCCAGAGCAATCAGCCCCAGCATTTT; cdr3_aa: CASSSRGGPQSNQPQHF
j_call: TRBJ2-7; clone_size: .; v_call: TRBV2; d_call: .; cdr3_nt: TGTGCCAGCAGTGAGGGGGGGGTCGGGGGCGACGAGCAGTACTTC; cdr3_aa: CASSEGGVGGDEQYF
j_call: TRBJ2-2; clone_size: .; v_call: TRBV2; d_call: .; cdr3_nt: TGTGCCAGCAGAGTGGGACCCGGACGCGGGGAGCTGTTTTTT; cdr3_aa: CASRVGPGRGELFF
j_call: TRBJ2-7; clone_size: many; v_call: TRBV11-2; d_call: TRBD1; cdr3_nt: TGTGCCAGCAGCTTGGGACAGGGGGCCCTCGAGCAGTACTTC; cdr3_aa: CASSLGQGALEQYF
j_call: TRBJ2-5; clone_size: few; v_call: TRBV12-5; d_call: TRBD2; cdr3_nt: TGTGCTAGTGTTTCGGGACTATCGGAAGAGACCCAGTACTTC; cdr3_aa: CASVSGLSEETQYF
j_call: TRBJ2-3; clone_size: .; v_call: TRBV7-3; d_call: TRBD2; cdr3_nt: TGTGCCAGCAGCTTCGCGGGGGGTAGGAGGGATACGCAGTATTTT; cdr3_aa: CASSFAGGRRDTQYF
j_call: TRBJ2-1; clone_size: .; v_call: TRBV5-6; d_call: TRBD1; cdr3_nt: TGTGCCAGCAACCACAGGGGAATGCCCTACAATGAGCAGTTCTTC; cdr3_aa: CASNHRGMPYNEQFF
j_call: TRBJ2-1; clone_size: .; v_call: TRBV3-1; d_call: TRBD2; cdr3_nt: TGTGCCAGCAGCCAAGGAGGGAGGGTTTACAATGAGCAGTTCTTC; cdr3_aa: CASSQGGRVYNEQFF
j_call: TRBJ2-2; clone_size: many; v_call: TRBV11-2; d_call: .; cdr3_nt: TGTGCCAGCAGCTTAACCCTTCCTATAGACAGGCGGACCGGGGAGCTGTTTTTT; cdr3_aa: CASSLTLPIDRRTGELFF
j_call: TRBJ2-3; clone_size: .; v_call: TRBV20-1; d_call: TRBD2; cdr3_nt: TGCAGTGCTAGAGATAGCGGGAGGGCCGTGAATACGCAGTATTTT; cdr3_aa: CSARDSGRAVNTQYF
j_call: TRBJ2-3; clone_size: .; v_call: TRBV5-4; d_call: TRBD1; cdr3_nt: TGTGCCAGCAGGACATACGGGACAGGCGACACAGATACGCAGTATTTT; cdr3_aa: CASRTYGTGDTDTQYF
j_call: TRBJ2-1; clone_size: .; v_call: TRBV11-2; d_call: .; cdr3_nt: TGTGCCAGCAGCTTAGGAGACGCGTTGAGGGGGGAGGGCAATGAGCAGTTCTTC; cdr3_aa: CASSLGDALRGEGNEQFF
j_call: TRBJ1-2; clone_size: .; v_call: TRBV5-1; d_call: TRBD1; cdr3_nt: TGCGCCAGCAGCTTGACCGGGACAGGGGACGGGGGCTACACCTTC; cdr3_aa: CASSLTGTGDGGYTF
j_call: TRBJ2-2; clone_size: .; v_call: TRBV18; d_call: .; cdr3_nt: TGTGCCAGCTCCTACTCCGGGAAATCCACCGGGGAGCTGTTTTTT; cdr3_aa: CASSYSGKSTGELFF
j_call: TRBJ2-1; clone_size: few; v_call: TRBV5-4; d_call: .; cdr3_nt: TGTGCCAGCGGGGGGGCCGGGAATGAGCAGTTCTTC; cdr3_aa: CASGGAGNEQFF
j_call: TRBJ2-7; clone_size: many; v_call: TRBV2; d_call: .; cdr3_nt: TGTGCCAGCAGTGAAGAAATTTACGAGCAGTACTTC; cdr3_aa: CASSEEIYEQYF
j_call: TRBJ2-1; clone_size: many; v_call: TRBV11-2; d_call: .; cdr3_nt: TGTGCCAGCAGCTTAGTCGACTCCTACAATGAGCAGTTCTTC; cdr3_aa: CASSLVDSYNEQFF
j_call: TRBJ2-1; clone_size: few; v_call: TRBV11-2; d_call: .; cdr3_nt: TGTGCCAGCAGCTTTTCGAGGGGACCCTACAATGAGCAGTTCTTC; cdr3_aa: CASSFSRGPYNEQFF
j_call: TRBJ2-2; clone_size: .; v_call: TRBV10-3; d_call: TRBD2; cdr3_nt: TGTGCCATCAGTGGGGTAGCGGGGGACACCGGGGAGCTGTTTTTT; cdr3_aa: CAISGVAGDTGELFF
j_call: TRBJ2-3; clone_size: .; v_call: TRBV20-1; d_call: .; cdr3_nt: TGCAGTGCTATGGGGGGGCCAGCAGATACGCAGTATTTT; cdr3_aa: CSAMGGPADTQYF
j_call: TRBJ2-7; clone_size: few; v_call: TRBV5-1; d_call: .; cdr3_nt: TGCGCCAGCAGCTTGGAGTCAGGATATTACGAGCAGTACTTC; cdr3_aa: CASSLESGYYEQYF
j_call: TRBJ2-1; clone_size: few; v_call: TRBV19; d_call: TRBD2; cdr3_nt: TGTGCCAGTAGTATAGGACTAGCGGGGGGGATAAGCTCCTACAATGAGCAGTTCTTC; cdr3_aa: CASSIGLAGGISSYNEQFF
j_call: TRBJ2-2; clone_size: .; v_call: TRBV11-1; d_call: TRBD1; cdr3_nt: TGTGCCAGCAGCGGAGACAGGGATTTCGCGGGGAACACCGGGGAGCTGTTTTTT; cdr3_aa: CASSGDRDFAGNTGELFF
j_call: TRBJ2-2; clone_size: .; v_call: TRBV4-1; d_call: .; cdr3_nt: TGCGCCAGCAGCTACCCCGGGCCGGGACACCCGAACACCGGGGAGCTGTTTTTT; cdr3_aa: CASSYPGPGHPNTGELFF
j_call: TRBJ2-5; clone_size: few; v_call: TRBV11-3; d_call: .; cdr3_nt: TGTGCCAGCAGCCGCCGGGGAGAGACCCAGTACTTC; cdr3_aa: CASSRRGETQYF
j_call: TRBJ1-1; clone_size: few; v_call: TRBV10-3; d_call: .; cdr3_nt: TGTGCCATCAGTGGGCCGAGGGGCACTGAAGCTTTCTTT; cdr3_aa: CAISGPRGTEAFF
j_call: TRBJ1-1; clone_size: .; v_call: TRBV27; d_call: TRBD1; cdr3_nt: TGTGCCAGCAGTTCCCCGGCCAGGGGGACTGAAGCTTTCTTT; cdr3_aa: CASSSPARGTEAFF
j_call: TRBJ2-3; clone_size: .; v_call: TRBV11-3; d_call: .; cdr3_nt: TGTGCCAGCAGTCTCGACTTTGCCGGTCCGCAGTATTTT; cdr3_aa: CASSLDFAGPQYF
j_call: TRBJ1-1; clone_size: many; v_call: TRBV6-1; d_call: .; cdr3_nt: TGTGCCAGTCATTTAGTCTTGGGCGTCACTGAAGCTTTCTTT; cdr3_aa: CASHLVLGVTEAFF
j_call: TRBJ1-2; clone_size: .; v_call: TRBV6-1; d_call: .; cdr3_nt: TGTGCCAGCAGAACAGCCGGGCCTTATGGCTACACCTTC; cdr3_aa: CASRTAGPYGYTF
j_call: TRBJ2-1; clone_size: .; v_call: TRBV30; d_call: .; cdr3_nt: TGTGCCTGGAGGTCTTACGGGCAGGTTTTGGGGAATGAGCAGTTCTTC; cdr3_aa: CAWRSYGQVLGNEQFF
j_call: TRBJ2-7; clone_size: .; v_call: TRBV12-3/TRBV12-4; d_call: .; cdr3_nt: TGTGCCAGCAGCCCCTATAGGGTAGGCTACGAGCAGTACTTC; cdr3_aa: CASSPYRVGYEQYF
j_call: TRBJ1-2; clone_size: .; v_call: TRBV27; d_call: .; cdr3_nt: TGTGCCAGCAGTTTAAATGGGGGAACTAACTATGGCTACACCTTC; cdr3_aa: CASSLNGGTNYGYTF
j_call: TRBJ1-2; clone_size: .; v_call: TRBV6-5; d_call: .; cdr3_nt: TGTGCCAGCAGTTACCGCCAGGGAAGGCTTGGCTACACCTTC; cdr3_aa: CASSYRQGRLGYTF
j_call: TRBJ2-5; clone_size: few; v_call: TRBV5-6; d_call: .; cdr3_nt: TGTGCCAGCAGCTTGGGTAAGGTAGAGGAGACCCAGTACTTC; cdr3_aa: CASSLGKVEETQYF
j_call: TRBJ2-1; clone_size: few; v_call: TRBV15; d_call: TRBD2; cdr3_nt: TGTGCCACCAGCCCGGGCAGCGGGGGATACAATGAGCAGTTCTTC; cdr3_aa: CATSPGSGGYNEQFF
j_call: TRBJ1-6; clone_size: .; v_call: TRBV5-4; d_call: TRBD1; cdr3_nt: TGTGCCAGCAGCTTGCCCACAGGGGAGAATTCACCCCTCCACTTT; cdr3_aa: CASSLPTGENSPLHF
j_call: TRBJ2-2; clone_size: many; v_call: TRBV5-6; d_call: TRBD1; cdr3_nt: TGTGCCAGCAGCCGACAGGGCACCGGGGAGCTGTTTTTT; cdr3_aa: CASSRQGTGELFF
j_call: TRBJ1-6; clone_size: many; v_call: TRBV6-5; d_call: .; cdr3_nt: TGTGCCAGCAGTTACTCTCTGCAGGGGCTTGTTAATTCACCCCTCCACTTT; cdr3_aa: CASSYSLQGLVNSPLHF
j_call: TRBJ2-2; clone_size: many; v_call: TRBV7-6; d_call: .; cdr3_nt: TGTGCCAGCAGCTTAGCGGTCTCTAGTCCCGTGAGAGGCGGGGAGCTGTTTTTT; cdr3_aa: CASSLAVSSPVRGGELFF
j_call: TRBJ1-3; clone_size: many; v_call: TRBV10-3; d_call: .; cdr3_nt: TGTGCCATCAGACGGGACATATCTGGAAACACCATATATTTT; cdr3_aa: CAIRRDISGNTIYF
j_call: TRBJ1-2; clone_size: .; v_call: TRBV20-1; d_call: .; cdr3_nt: TGCAGTGCTACTCAGGGATTTGGCTACACCTTC; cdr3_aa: CSATQGFGYTF
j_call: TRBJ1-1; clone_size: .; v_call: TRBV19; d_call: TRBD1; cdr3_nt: TGTGCCAGTAGACCACCCGGGACAGCTACTGAAGCTTTCTTT; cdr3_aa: CASRPPGTATEAFF
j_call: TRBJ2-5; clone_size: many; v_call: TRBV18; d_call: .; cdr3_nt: TGTGCCAGCAGCTACCAAGAGACCCAGTACTTC; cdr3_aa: CASSYQETQYF
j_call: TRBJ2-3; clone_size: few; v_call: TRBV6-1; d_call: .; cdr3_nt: TGTGCCAGCACCAAGGGGACCACAGATACGCAGTATTTT; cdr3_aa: CASTKGTTDTQYF
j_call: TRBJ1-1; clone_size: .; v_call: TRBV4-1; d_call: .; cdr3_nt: TGCGCCAGCAGCCAGACGGAAAGGCTCCCTGAAGCTTTCTTT; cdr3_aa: CASSQTERLPEAFF
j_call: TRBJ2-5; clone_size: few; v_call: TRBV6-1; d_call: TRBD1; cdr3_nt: TGTGCCAGCAGGGAACAGGGGGCGAAAGAGACCCAGTACTTC; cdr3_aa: CASREQGAKETQYF
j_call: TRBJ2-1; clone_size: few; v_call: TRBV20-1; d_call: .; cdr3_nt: TGCAGTGCTATAGGAAATGAGCAGTTCTTC; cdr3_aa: CSAIGNEQFF
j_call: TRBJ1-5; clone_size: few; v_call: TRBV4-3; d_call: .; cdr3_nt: TGCGCCAGCAGCCAAGATTTTCAAGGGCACCTGCCCCAGCATTTT; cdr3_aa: CASSQDFQGHLPQHF
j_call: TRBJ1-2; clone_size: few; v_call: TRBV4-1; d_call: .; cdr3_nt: TGCGCCAGCAGCCCAGAGGCGGACATCCCTAACTATGGCTACACCTTC; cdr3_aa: CASSPEADIPNYGYTF
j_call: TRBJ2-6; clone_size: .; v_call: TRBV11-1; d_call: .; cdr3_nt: TGTGCCAGCAGCTTGGGGACCCAGAGCTCTGGGGCCAACGTCCTGACTTTC; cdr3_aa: CASSLGTQSSGANVLTF
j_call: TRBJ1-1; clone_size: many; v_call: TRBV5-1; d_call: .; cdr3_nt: TGCGCCAGCAGCGCCCTAAGGGCCCACATGGCTGAAGCTTTCTTT; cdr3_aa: CASSALRAHMAEAFF
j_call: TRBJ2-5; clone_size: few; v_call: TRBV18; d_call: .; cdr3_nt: TGTGCCAGCTCACCGTTAGGGGAGACCCAGTACTTC; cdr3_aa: CASSPLGETQYF
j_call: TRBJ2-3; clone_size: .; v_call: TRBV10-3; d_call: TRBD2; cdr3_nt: TGTGCCATCAGTGGTCAGCGGGGGTTTGATACGCAGTATTTT; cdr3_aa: CAISGQRGFDTQYF